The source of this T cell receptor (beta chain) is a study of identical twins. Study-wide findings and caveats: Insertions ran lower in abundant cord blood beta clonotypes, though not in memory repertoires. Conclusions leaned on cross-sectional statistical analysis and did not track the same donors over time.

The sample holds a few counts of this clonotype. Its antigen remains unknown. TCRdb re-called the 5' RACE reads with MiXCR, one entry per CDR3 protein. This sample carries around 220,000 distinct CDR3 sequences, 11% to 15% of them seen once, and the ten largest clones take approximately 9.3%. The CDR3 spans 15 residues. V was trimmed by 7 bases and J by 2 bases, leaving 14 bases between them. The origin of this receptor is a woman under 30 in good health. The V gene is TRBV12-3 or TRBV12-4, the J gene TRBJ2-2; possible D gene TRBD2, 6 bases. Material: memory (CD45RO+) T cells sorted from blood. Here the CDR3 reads CASTPRGLNTGELFF. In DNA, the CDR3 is TGTGCCAGCACTCCCCGGGGACTTAACACCGGGGAGCTGTTTTTT.